The present T cell receptor (beta chain) was sequenced within a study of blood T cells in healthy people across ages. General study results and limits: Samples with more naive T cells showed higher observed beta diversity.

With a J-beta primer mix and a sample-barcoded 5' primer, a second PCR ran about 7 to 12 cycles. TCRdb reanalysed the 5' RACE reads using MiXCR and keeps one entry per CDR3 protein. The sample gives over 1,500,000 distinct CDR3 sequences, around 40% of which show up once; under 30% is in the top ten. About this clonotype itself: The target antigen is unknown. Sequence at one end of the junction differs from germline and may be a read error.

The CDR3 consists of 15 residues. Germline CDR1 reads SSHAT; CDR2 reads FNYEAQ (reference sequence). The origin of this receptor is a human donor in good health. The specimen was blood. This chain links TRBV7-7 with TRBJ2-4; tentative D call: TRBD2 (7 bases). Matching the DNA end better, TRBJ2-7 makes the J call doubtful. The CDR3 sequence: CASSLAPGGPYEQYF. The CDR3 nucleotides read TGTGCTAGCAGCTTAGCGCCCGGGGGGCCCTACGAGCAGTACTTC.